The rows below give T cell receptor beta chains drawn from one sample of a study of chemoradiotherapy in HPV16-positive cancers. Sequenced by immunoSEQ multiplex PCR; TCRdb stores in-frame clones only, minus some. The table has tens of thousands of clones, 86% seen once. This specimen consisted of blood, obtained from a patient who underwent chemoradiotherapy. The source is a human donor with HPV-associated anogenital cancer. CDR3s include the opening cysteine and the closing phenylalanine or tryptophan. Fields, in order: clone size, V gene, D gene, J gene, CDR3 DNA, CDR3 protein. A D gene is named only where the DNA matches it firmly. Not all rows give a size; the values are once, few, many and, for expanded clones, a class.

-	TRBV2	TRBD1	TRBJ2-7	TGTGCCAGCTGGGGTGGAATAGGGACAGGGGCTCCCGAGCAGTACTTC	CASWGGIGTGAPEQYF
-	TRBV19	TRBD1	TRBJ2-2	TGTGCCAGTACCGTAACAGGGGAGACCACCGGGGAGCTGTTTTTT	CASTVTGETTGELFF
-	TRBV5-6	-	TRBJ2-7	TGTGCCAGCAGCTTGGGGCTGGCAGGCTGGGGGTCGGTGTACGAGCAGTACTTC	CASSLGLAGWGSVYEQYF
-	TRBV4-1	-	TRBJ1-1	TGCGCCAGCAGCCAAGATGAGGGATTCATGAACACTGAAGCTTTCTTT	CASSQDEGFMNTEAFF
-	TRBV6-1	-	TRBJ1-6	TGTGCCAGCAGTGAAAGGAGGGCAGGGGACAATTCACCCCTCCACTTT	CASSERRAGDNSPLHF
-	TRBV6-1	-	TRBJ1-2	TGTGCCAGCAGTGAAGTCGGCATTGCTAACTATGGCTACACCTTC	CASSEVGIANYGYTF
-	TRBV5-1	TRBD1	TRBJ1-2	TGCGCCAGCAGCTTGGACGGACAGGATACTGGCTACACCTTC	CASSLDGQDTGYTF
-	TRBV29-1	-	TRBJ1-1	TGCAGCGTGGCCCTGGGCCAGTCGAACACTGAAGCTTTCTTT	CSVALGQSNTEAFF
-	TRBV5-6	TRBD1	TRBJ2-1	TGTGCCAGCAGCTTGAGAACAGGGGGAAGTATGACCTACAATGAGCAGTTCTTC	CASSLRTGGSMTYNEQFF
-	TRBV9	-	TRBJ1-3	TGTGCCAGCAGCCCCCGGGACGGAACTTACTCTGGAAACACCATATATTTT	CASSPRDGTYSGNTIYF
-	TRBV25-1	-	TRBJ2-5	TGTGCCAGCAGCCCGGCTACCTTAGAGACCCAGTACTTC	CASSPATLETQYF
few	TRBV18	-	TRBJ1-5	TGTGCCAGCTCACCACCGAACGGGGAGGGCAATCAGCCCCAGCATTTT	CASSPPNGEGNQPQHF
-	TRBV10-3	-	TRBJ2-7	TGTGCCATCAGTGGCCCTGTGGTCGACGAGCAGTACTTC	CAISGPVVDEQYF
-	TRBV9	-	TRBJ2-1	TGTGCCAGCAGCGTAGCTCTCTGGGGCAATGAGCAGTTCTTC	CASSVALWGNEQFF
-	TRBV9	TRBD1	TRBJ2-2	TGTGCCAGCAGCGGGCAGGGGGCGTCCGGGGAGCTGTTTTTT	CASSGQGASGELFF
-	TRBV7-8	-	TRBJ2-7	TGTGCCAGCAGCACCCCCGACATTAACGACGAGCAGTACTTC	CASSTPDINDEQYF
-	TRBV5-1	TRBD1	TRBJ1-5	TGCGCCAGCAGCGCGAACCCCGGGGGACAGGGGGCATATCAGCCCCAGCATTTT	CASSANPGGQGAYQPQHF
once	TRBV5-1	TRBD2	TRBJ2-7	TGCGCCAGCAGCTTGTCTAGCGGGGGGTACGAGCAGTACTTC	CASSLSSGGYEQYF
-	TRBV11-2	TRBD1	TRBJ1-1	TGTGCCAGCAGCTTAGGAGGGGGCGTTAAGAACACTGAAGCTTTCTTT	CASSLGGGVKNTEAFF
few	TRBV9	-	TRBJ1-6	TGTGCCAGCAGCGTAGGTGACGGACCATCATATAATTCACCCCTCCACTTT	CASSVGDGPSYNSPLHF
-	TRBV4-2	-	TRBJ2-5	TGTGCCAGCAGCCAAGGGGACTCCCAAGAGACCCAGTACTTC	CASSQGDSQETQYF
-	TRBV16	TRBD1	TRBJ1-4	TGTGCCAGCAGCCTGGACAGGGTCAATGAAAAACTGTTTTTT	CASSLDRVNEKLFF
-	TRBV7-2	-	TRBJ1-2	TGTGCCAGCAGTCCCCTGGTCGGGGGGAGGGATGGCTACACCTTC	CASSPLVGGRDGYTF
-	TRBV9	-	TRBJ2-1	TGTGCCAGCAGCGTAGCTCGCTCCCCAGGGGAGCAGTTCTTC	CASSVARSPGEQFF
-	TRBV6-5	-	TRBJ1-1	TGTGCCAGCAGTTACACAACCAGGACTGAAGCTTTCTTT	CASSYTTRTEAFF
-	TRBV10-2	-	TRBJ2-5	TGCGCCAGCAGTGAGTCAGGGGGAGTAGTCGGAGAGACCCAGTACTTC	CASSESGGVVGETQYF
-	TRBV27	-	TRBJ2-2	TGTGCCAGCAGTTTCGAAACAGGGAACACCGGGGAGCTGTTTTTT	CASSFETGNTGELFF
-	TRBV2	TRBD2	TRBJ2-1	TGTGCCAGCAGTGATCCGGGGACTAGCGGGGGGCTAAACACCTACAATGAGCAGTTCTTC	CASSDPGTSGGLNTYNEQFF
-	TRBV7-7	-	TRBJ2-5	TGTGCCAGCAGCCCCCGGGAGGGGGCTCCGGGGGCCCAAGAGACCCAGTACTTC	CASSPREGAPGAQETQYF
-	TRBV6-5	-	TRBJ2-3	TGTGCCAGCAGTTACTCGAGAAGAAGCACAGATACGCAGTATTTT	CASSYSRRSTDTQYF
-	TRBV6-1	-	TRBJ2-3	TGTGCCAGCAGTGAAGGGACAGCTAGCACAGATACGCAGTATTTT	CASSEGTASTDTQYF
once	TRBV7-9	-	TRBJ1-1	TGTGCCAGCAGCCTCCCTGAGGGGAACACTGAAGCTTTCTTT	CASSLPEGNTEAFF
once	TRBV19	TRBD1	TRBJ1-1	TGTGCCAGTAGTATAGGAGGGGGCGCTTTTGACACTGAAGCTTTCTTT	CASSIGGGAFDTEAFF
-	TRBV5-6	-	TRBJ2-7	TGTGCCAGCAGCTTCCAGACCTCCTACGAGCAGTACTTC	CASSFQTSYEQYF
-	TRBV2	TRBD1	TRBJ1-5	TGTGCCAGCACCGGGACAGGGTTCAATCAGCCCCAGCATTTT	CASTGTGFNQPQHF
-	TRBV7-9	-	TRBJ1-6	TGTGCCAGCAGCTTAGGCGCGACAGATAATTCACCCCTCCACTTT	CASSLGATDNSPLHF
-	TRBV2	-	TRBJ1-5	TGTGCCAGCAGTGAAGTGGGGTTAAGCAATCAGCCCCAGCATTTT	CASSEVGLSNQPQHF
-	TRBV7-3	-	TRBJ1-2	TGTGCCAGCAGCTTAGCCCCTGGGCAGGACCATGGCTACACCTTC	CASSLAPGQDHGYTF
-	TRBV9	-	TRBJ2-5	TGTGCCAGCAGCCTAACCCCCCGGGGGCTGGAAGAGACCCAGTACTTC	CASSLTPRGLEETQYF
-	TRBV10-1	-	TRBJ1-6	TGCGCCAGCAGCCCCCGGGATAGGTCCCCTTATAATTCACCCCTCCACTTT	CASSPRDRSPYNSPLHF
-	TRBV18	TRBD1	TRBJ2-7	TGTGCCAGCTCACGCCCGGGACAGGGGATATACGAGCAGTACTTC	CASSRPGQGIYEQYF
-	TRBV4-2	-	TRBJ2-2	TGTGCCAGCAGCCAAGAGGTACACGACACCGGGGAGCTGTTTTTT	CASSQEVHDTGELFF
-	TRBV27	TRBD1	TRBJ2-5	TGTGCCAGCAGTCCTAGGTCGGGACAGCTAATCCAAGAGACCCAGTACTTC	CASSPRSGQLIQETQYF
-	TRBV4-1	-	TRBJ1-2	TGCGCCAGCAGCCAAGGTAGCCATCCTTCCCCTTATGGCTACACCTTC	CASSQGSHPSPYGYTF
once	TRBV7-3	-	TRBJ2-5	TGTGCCAGCAGCTCCACTGGGGCCGCCGGCGAGACCCAGTACTTC	CASSSTGAAGETQYF
-	TRBV2	-	TRBJ1-2	TGTGCCAGCAGTAGCTCCAGAGGCTACACCTTC	CASSSSRGYTF
-	TRBV19	-	TRBJ1-1	TGTGCCAGTAGTATGTTATCATGGGGCACTGAAGCTTTCTTT	CASSMLSWGTEAFF
-	TRBV11-2	TRBD2	TRBJ2-7	TGTGCCAGCAGCGTAACTAGCGGGGGCTACTACGAGCAGTACTTC	CASSVTSGGYYEQYF
-	TRBV14	-	TRBJ2-5	TGTGCCAGCAGCCAAGTGGCAGTGCCGTACCAAGAGACCCAGTACTTC	CASSQVAVPYQETQYF
few	TRBV28	-	TRBJ2-7	TGTGCCAGCAGCCTCATGGGCGAGCAGTACTTC	CASSLMGEQYF
-	TRBV11-2	-	TRBJ1-2	TGTGCCAGCAGCTTAGAGGGGGTCGGCTACACCTTC	CASSLEGVGYTF
-	TRBV6-5	TRBD1	TRBJ1-2	TGTGCCAGCAGTTACTTGGCCGGGACAGGGCGAGGCTACACCTTC	CASSYLAGTGRGYTF
few	TRBV14	-	TRBJ2-7	TGTGCCAGCAGCCAAGGAGCAGGAGGGGGCTACGAGCAGTACTTC	CASSQGAGGGYEQYF
-	TRBV5-5	-	TRBJ2-4	TGTGCCAGCAGCTACGGGGACTCCGGTTGGAACATTCAGTACTTC	CASSYGDSGWNIQYF
-	TRBV27	TRBD1	TRBJ1-1	TGTGCCAGCAGTTTAGGGACAGGGGTGGGCACTGAAGCTTTCTTT	CASSLGTGVGTEAFF